A selection of T cell receptor beta chains follows, all from one sample in a study of graft-versus-host responses after intestinal transplantation. Only in-frame clones appear in the TCRdb table, and some are missing; sequencing was by immunoSEQ multiplex PCR. The sample contains about 14,000 clones, around two fifths of which appear only once. This specimen consisted of alloreactive CD8+ T cells from a mixed lymphocyte reaction culture, obtained before intestinal transplant. These receptors came from a human patient who received an intestinal transplant. Each CDR3 is given with its conserved first and last residue. D genes are given only for firm matches. Some rows have no size entry. The others give once, few or many, or a class for an expanded clone.

j_call: TRBJ1-5; d_call: NA; clone_size: NA; v_call: TRBV27; cdr3_aa: CASSQQAEQPQHF; cdr3_nt: TGTGCCAGCAGCCAACAGGCGGAGCAGCCCCAGCATTTT
j_call: TRBJ2-2; d_call: TRBD2; clone_size: NA; v_call: TRBV5-1; cdr3_aa: CASSYAGANTGELFF; cdr3_nt: TGCGCCAGCAGTTACGCGGGAGCGAACACCGGGGAGCTGTTTTTT
j_call: TRBJ2-2; d_call: TRBD2; clone_size: NA; v_call: TRBV5-1; cdr3_aa: CASSLWMREGRMFAGELFF; cdr3_nt: TGCGCCAGCAGCTTGTGGATGCGGGAGGGCCGAATGTTCGCCGGGGAGCTGTTTTTT
j_call: TRBJ2-3; d_call: TRBD1; clone_size: few; v_call: TRBV4-2; cdr3_aa: CASSLYRGPDTQYF; cdr3_nt: TGTGCCAGCAGCTTATACAGGGGCCCAGATACGCAGTATTTT
j_call: TRBJ2-4; d_call: TRBD2; clone_size: NA; v_call: TRBV9; cdr3_aa: CASSPSPPSGGAVIQYF; cdr3_nt: TGTGCCAGCAGCCCCTCACCCCCTAGCGGGGGGGCTGTCATTCAGTACTTC
j_call: TRBJ1-1; d_call: NA; clone_size: NA; v_call: TRBV27; cdr3_aa: CASSLSGGGVEAFF; cdr3_nt: TGTGCCAGCAGTTTATCAGGGGGGGGCGTTGAAGCTTTCTTT
j_call: TRBJ1-1; d_call: NA; clone_size: few; v_call: TRBV6-6; cdr3_aa: CASSSDTFTPPGAFF; cdr3_nt: TGTGCCAGCAGTTCAGACACCTTTACCCCCCCCGGAGCTTTCTTT
j_call: TRBJ1-1; d_call: TRBD1; clone_size: NA; v_call: TRBV11-2; cdr3_aa: CASSGRTGGPDNTEAFF; cdr3_nt: TGTGCCAGCAGCGGTCGGACAGGGGGACCGGATAACACTGAAGCTTTCTTT
j_call: TRBJ2-7; d_call: NA; clone_size: NA; v_call: TRBV6-5; cdr3_aa: CASSLDGDYEQYF; cdr3_nt: TGTGCCAGCAGCCTGGACGGGGACTACGAGCAGTACTTC
j_call: TRBJ2-1; d_call: TRBD2; clone_size: NA; v_call: TRBV4-1; cdr3_aa: CASSQGRLGTKGLYNEQFF; cdr3_nt: TGCGCCAGCAGCCAAGGTCGTCTGGGGACTAAGGGCTTATACAATGAGCAGTTCTTC
j_call: TRBJ1-1; d_call: NA; clone_size: once; v_call: TRBV5-1; cdr3_aa: CASSWSLSTEAFF; cdr3_nt: TGCGCCAGCAGCTGGAGCCTGAGCACTGAAGCTTTCTTT
j_call: TRBJ2-7; d_call: TRBD1; clone_size: few; v_call: TRBV9; cdr3_aa: CASSVGGQAYEQYF; cdr3_nt: TGTGCCAGCAGCGTAGGGGGACAGGCCTACGAGCAGTACTTC
j_call: TRBJ1-1; d_call: TRBD1; clone_size: NA; v_call: TRBV5-1; cdr3_aa: CASSYGQGGGTEAFF; cdr3_nt: TGCGCCAGCAGCTATGGACAGGGGGGTGGCACTGAAGCTTTCTTT
j_call: TRBJ2-1; d_call: TRBD2; clone_size: NA; v_call: TRBV9; cdr3_aa: CASSVGASGRTGEQFF; cdr3_nt: TGTGCCAGCAGCGTAGGCGCTAGCGGGAGAACGGGTGAGCAGTTCTTC
j_call: TRBJ2-7; d_call: NA; clone_size: once; v_call: TRBV6-5; cdr3_aa: CASSPTGYEQYF; cdr3_nt: TGTGCCAGCAGCCCAACAGGCTACGAGCAGTACTTC
j_call: TRBJ2-1; d_call: TRBD2; clone_size: NA; v_call: TRBV7-9; cdr3_aa: CASSLARGDYNEQFF; cdr3_nt: TGTGCCAGCAGCTTAGCCCGGGGGGACTACAATGAGCAGTTCTTC
j_call: TRBJ2-7; d_call: TRBD2; clone_size: medium-sized; v_call: TRBV2; cdr3_aa: CASSRSLAGYEQYF; cdr3_nt: TGTGCCAGCAGCAGGTCTCTAGCGGGTTACGAGCAGTACTTC
j_call: TRBJ2-3; d_call: NA; clone_size: NA; v_call: TRBV9; cdr3_aa: CASSGGSDTQYF; cdr3_nt: TGTGCCAGCAGCGGCGGATCAGATACGCAGTATTTT
j_call: TRBJ1-1; d_call: NA; clone_size: NA; v_call: TRBV7-8; cdr3_aa: CASSIRQLNTEAFF; cdr3_nt: TGTGCCAGCAGCATCAGACAGTTGAACACTGAAGCTTTCTTT
j_call: TRBJ2-1; d_call: TRBD2; clone_size: NA; v_call: TRBV7-9; cdr3_aa: CASSLGPSGSSSSYNEQFF; cdr3_nt: TGTGCCAGCAGCTTAGGGCCTAGCGGGAGCTCGAGCTCCTACAATGAGCAGTTCTTC
j_call: TRBJ1-1; d_call: NA; clone_size: few; v_call: TRBV6-1; cdr3_aa: CASSELGTTEAFF; cdr3_nt: TGTGCCAGCAGTGAACTTGGGACAACTGAAGCTTTCTTT
j_call: TRBJ2-5; d_call: NA; clone_size: NA; v_call: TRBV6-5; cdr3_aa: CASSYGFGETQYF; cdr3_nt: TGTGCCAGCAGTTACGGGTTCGGGGAGACCCAGTACTTC
j_call: TRBJ2-1; d_call: NA; clone_size: NA; v_call: TRBV7-9; cdr3_aa: CASRSLGDEQFF; cdr3_nt: TGTGCCAGCAGGTCACTAGGTGATGAGCAGTTCTTC
j_call: TRBJ2-1; d_call: NA; clone_size: NA; v_call: TRBV7-9; cdr3_aa: CASSYTTENEQFF; cdr3_nt: TGTGCCAGCAGCTATACCACGGAGAATGAGCAGTTCTTC